Following are 18 T cell receptor beta chains from one sample sequenced in a study of a mutant IDH1 vaccine in newly diagnosed glioma. Produced via immunoSEQ multiplex PCR; TCRdb's table is partial and in-frame only. The sample has 120,000 or so clones, just under 80% seen once; the top ten hold 4.5% to 7%. The time point: week 11, during vaccination. In every dose of vaccine, 300 ug of mutant IDH1 20-mer peptide was given alongside topical imiquimod. These TCRs are of unknown antigen specificity. The sample was PBMCs, taken from a glioma patient whose treatment included an IDH1 peptide vaccine. These TCRs come from a man aged 40-49 years with glioma.

V and J are TRBV6-1 and TRBJ2-2; the match to TRBD1 covers 8 bases. This CDR3 is built from 15 residues. Germline CDR1 is MNHNS and CDR2 is SASEGT. The ends lost 4 bases at V and 6 bases at J; junction bases unmatched: 7. Here the CDR3 reads CASSVTQGAPGELFF. The CDR3 nucleotides are TGTGCCAGCAGTGTTACTCAGGGGGCGCCCGGGGAGCTGTTTTTT.

About this clone itself: The limits of the CDR3 on the DNA are not certain, so only TCRdb's listed CDR3 is given. The rearrangement uses TRBV7-9 and TRBJ2-5. The CDR3 length is 18 residues, termini included. Germline V gene data show CDR1 as SEHNR and CDR2 as FQNEAQ (reference sequence). CDR3: CASSFGPGQRRLRETQYF.

This clone came up once. The V call is TRBV5-1, the J call TRBJ2-7, with TRBD2 matching over 11 bases. CDR1 is SGHRS and CDR2 is YFSETQ in the germline V gene. V shed 3 bases and J 4 bases; nucleotides not matched to a gene: 9. The CDR3 has 16 amino acids. CDR3 in amino acids: CASSSGSGRAVYEQYF. The CDR3 nucleotides are TGCGCCAGCAGCTCTGGTAGCGGGAGGGCCGTTTACGAGCAGTACTTC.

The sample holds one count of this clone. V usage is TRBV7-9 and J usage is TRBJ2-7, with D maybe TRBD2 (5 bases). Germline CDR1 reads SEHNR; CDR2 reads FQNEAQ (reference sequence). V dropped 10 bases and J dropped 3 bases, with 16 bases sitting between them. The CDR3 has 13 residues. The CDR3 region is CATTGEKDYEQYF. DNA for the CDR3: TGTGCCACCACCGGGGAGAAAGACTACGAGCAGTACTTC.

V usage is TRBV27 and J usage is TRBJ2-6; D gene unclear. With 5 bases removed from V and 0 bases from J, the gap between germline ends came to 11 bases. The CDR3 is 16 residues long. Germline CDR1 reads MNHEY; CDR2 reads SMNVEV (reference sequence). The CDR3, as DNA: TGTGCCAGCAGTCCCTACACTATCTCTGGGGCCAACGTCCTGACTTTC. It specifies CASSPYTISGANVLTF.

This rearrangement joins TRBV30 to TRBJ2-1; 8 positions match TRBD2. V gave up 0 bases and J gave up 4 bases; unmatched junction bases: 11. Germline CDR1 reads GTSNPN; CDR2 reads SVGIG (reference sequence). This CDR3 region has 17 residues. CDR3 amino acids: CAWSVHLPGLEYNEQFF. The CDR3 bases are TGTGCCTGGAGTGTCCACCTGCCGGGACTAGAATACAATGAGCAGTTCTTC. Full variable domain (missing parts from reference TRBV30 and TRBJ2-1): SQTIHQWPATLVQPVGSPLSLECTVEGTSNPNLYWYRQAAGRGLQLLFYSVGIGQISSEVPQNLSASRPQDRQFILSSKKLLLSDSGFYLCAWSVHLPGLEYNEQFFGPGTRLTVL.

The chain links TRBV9 to TRBJ2-7, with D possibly matching TRBD2 (5 bases). Germline V gives CDR1 SGDLS, CDR2 YYNGEE. CDR3 size: 14 residues. Trimming cost V 0 bases and J 0 bases, with 7 bases left between them. The CDR3 DNA reads TGTGCCAGCAGCGTAGCTAGCTCCTCCTACGAGCAGTACTTC. This gives the protein CASSVASSSYEQYF.

CDR3 nucleotide sequence: TGTGCCAGCAGTATCGAAGGAGCCCCTGGGGCCAACGTCCTGACTTTC. Amino acids: CASSIEGAPGANVLTF. The J gene is TRBJ2-6, the V gene TRBV27; unclear D gene. Germline V lookup: CDR1 MNHEY, CDR2 SMNVEV (reference sequence). The CDR3 covers 16 residues. V lost 5 bases and J 2 bases, leaving 13 bases between the germline ends.

This clone was detected only a few times. CDR3 coding DNA: TGTGCCAGCTCACCCCTGCGTGATGAGCAGTTCTTC. Amino acid sequence: CASSPLRDEQFF. The gene calls are TRBV18 and TRBJ2-1; D remains unclear. The CDR3 has 12 residues. The germline CDR1 and CDR2 sequences are KGHSH and LQKENI. Trimming removed 3 bases from V and 8 bases from J, with 8 bases in between.

The chain links TRBV27 to TRBJ2-7, with D tentatively TRBD1 or TRBD2 (5 bases each). Germline-derived CDR1 and CDR2 are MNHEY and SMNVEV (reference sequence). Between the trimmed V and J ends, which lost 5 bases and 3 bases, there was a span of 17 bases. This CDR3 spans 15 amino acids. This chain's CDR3 is CASSPRGADYYEQYF. The CDR3 coding sequence is TGTGCCAGCAGTCCCCGAGGGGCAGACTACTACGAGCAGTACTTC.

This chain joins TRBV6-4 and TRBJ1-1, with D perhaps matching TRBD1 (5 bases). This CDR3 has 14 amino acids. V shed 3 bases and J shed 1 base, with 9 bases lying between them. In germline, CDR1 is MRHNA, CDR2 SNTAGT. DNA of the CDR3: TGTGCCAGCAGTGAGTCAGGGCAGAACACTGAAGCTTTCTTT. This gives the protein CASSESGQNTEAFF.

In DNA form, the CDR3 reads TGTGCCAGCAGTTACGGGAGCAGGGGACGCGAAAAACTGTTTTTT. Translation: CASSYGSRGREKLFF. The chain combines TRBV6-5 with TRBJ1-4, with TRBD1 as a possible D gene (6 bases). V dropped 2 bases and J dropped 8 bases, with 15 bases sitting between them. Germline V gene sequence: CDR1 MNHEY, CDR2 SVGAGI. The CDR3 is 15 amino acids.

V gene TRBV2 combines with J gene TRBJ1-2, with no clear D. V lost 3 bases and J lost 8, with 13 bases in between. The CDR3 length is 13 residues. Per germline, CDR1 SNHLY and CDR2 FYNNEI. In nucleotides, the CDR3 is TGTGCCAGCAGTGAGGTCGGACGGGGAGGCTACACCTTC. It yields the protein CASSEVGRGGYTF.

This clone was seen a handful of times. The J gene is TRBJ1-4, the V gene TRBV5-1, with D unclear. V lost 2 bases to trimming and J lost 4 bases, with 12 bases between them. The CDR3 totals 15 residues. Germline lookup yields CDR1 SGHRS and CDR2 YFSETQ. The CDR3 nucleotides are TGCGCCAGCAGCTTAACGGCAGAATATAATGAAAAACTGTTTTTT. The encoded protein is CASSLTAEYNEKLFF. Variable domain in full (rest from reference TRBV5-1 and TRBJ1-4): KAGVTQTPRYLIKTRGQQVTLSCSPISGHRSVSWYQQTPGQGLQFLFEYFSETQRNKGNFPGRFSGRQFSNSRSEMNVSTLELGDSALYLCASSLTAEYNEKLFFGSGTQLSVL.

The chain employs TRBV5-4 and TRBJ1-1; weak D call: TRBD1 (6 bases). V was clipped by 3 bases and J by 5 bases, with 14 bases between them. Germline loops: CDR1 SGHNT, CDR2 YYREEE (reference sequence). The CDR3 sequence is 14 residues long. CDR3 protein: CASSYHAGETEAFF. Written as DNA, the CDR3 is TGTGCCAGCAGCTATCATGCAGGGGAGACTGAAGCTTTCTTT.

This chain connects TRBV6-6 to TRBJ2-7; no reliable D call. CDR1 and CDR2 from the germline V gene are MNHNY and SVGAGI (reference sequence). V was clipped by 5 bases and J by 0 bases, with 14 bases between them. This CDR3 contains 15 residues. The CDR3 DNA is TGTGCCAGCAGTCCCCCCTCCGGTAGCTCCTACGAGCAGTACTTC. Encoded protein: CASSPPSGSSYEQYF.

The chain joins TRBV19 to TRBJ1-1; D might be TRBD1 (6 bases). The ends were cut back, 2 bases at V and 4 bases at J, with 14 bases in the middle. Germline V lookup: CDR1 LNHDA, CDR2 SQIVND (reference sequence). There are 15 residues in the CDR3. CDR3: CASSISGGGGTEAFF. The CDR3 DNA reads TGTGCCAGTAGTATATCAGGCGGAGGGGGCACTGAAGCTTTCTTT.

The table lists this clone with a count of one. The rearrangement links TRBV29-1 to TRBJ2-5; tentatively, D is TRBD1 (6 bases). Trimming took 6 bases from V and 4 from J, leaving 18 bases between them. The CDR3 extends over 14 amino acids. Germline CDR1 reads SQVTM; CDR2 reads ANQGSEA. The CDR3 here is CSVIVLQGIETQYF. The DNA of the CDR3 is TGCAGCGTCATTGTCCTACAGGGTATAGAGACCCAGTACTTC.